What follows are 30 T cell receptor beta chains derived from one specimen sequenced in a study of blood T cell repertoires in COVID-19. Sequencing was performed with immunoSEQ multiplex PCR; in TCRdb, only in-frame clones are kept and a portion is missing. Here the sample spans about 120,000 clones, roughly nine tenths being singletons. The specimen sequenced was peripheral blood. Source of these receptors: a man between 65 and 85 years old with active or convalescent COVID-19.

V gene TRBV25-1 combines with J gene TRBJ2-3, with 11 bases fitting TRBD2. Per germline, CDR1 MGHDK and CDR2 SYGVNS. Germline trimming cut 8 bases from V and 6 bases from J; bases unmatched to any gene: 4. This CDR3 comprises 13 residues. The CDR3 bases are TGTGCCAGCCAACTAGCGGGAGATGATACGCAGTATTTT. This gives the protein CASQLAGDDTQYF.

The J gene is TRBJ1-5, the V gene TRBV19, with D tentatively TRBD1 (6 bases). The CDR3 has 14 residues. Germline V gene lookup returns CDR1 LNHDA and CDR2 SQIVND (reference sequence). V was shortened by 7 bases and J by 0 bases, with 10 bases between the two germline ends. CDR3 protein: CASTRGYSNQPQHF. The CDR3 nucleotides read TGTGCCAGTACCAGGGGTTATAGCAATCAGCCCCAGCATTTT.

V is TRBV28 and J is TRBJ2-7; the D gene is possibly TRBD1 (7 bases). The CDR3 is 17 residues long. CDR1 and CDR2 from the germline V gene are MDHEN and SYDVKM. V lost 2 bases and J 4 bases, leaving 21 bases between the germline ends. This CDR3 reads CASSLEGAGSQGYEQYF. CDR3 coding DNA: TGTGCCAGCAGTTTAGAGGGGGCGGGGTCCCAAGGTTACGAGCAGTACTTC.

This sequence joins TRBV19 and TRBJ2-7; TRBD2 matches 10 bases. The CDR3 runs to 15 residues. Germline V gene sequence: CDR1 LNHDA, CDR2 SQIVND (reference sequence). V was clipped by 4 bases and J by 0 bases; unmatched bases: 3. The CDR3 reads CASSRTSGYSYEQYF. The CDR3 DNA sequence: TGTGCCAGTAGTAGGACTAGCGGTTACTCCTACGAGCAGTACTTC.

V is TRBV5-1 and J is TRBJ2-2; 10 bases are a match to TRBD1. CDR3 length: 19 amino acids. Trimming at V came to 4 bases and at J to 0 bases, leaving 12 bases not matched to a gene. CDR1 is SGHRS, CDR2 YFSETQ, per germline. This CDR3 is CASSPPGQGFFANTGELFF. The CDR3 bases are TGCGCCAGCAGCCCTCCGGGACAGGGGTTTTTCGCGAACACCGGGGAGCTGTTTTTT. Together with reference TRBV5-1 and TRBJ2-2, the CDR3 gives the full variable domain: KAGVTQTPRYLIKTRGQQVTLSCSPISGHRSVSWYQQTPGQGLQFLFEYFSETQRNKGNFPGRFSGRQFSNSRSEMNVSTLELGDSALYLCASSPPGQGFFANTGELFFGEGSRLTVL.

The CDR3 DNA reads as TGCGCCAGCGAAAAGGGGGATATAGGCACTGAAGCTTTCTTT. Protein sequence: CASEKGDIGTEAFF. This chain links TRBV10-2 with TRBJ1-1, with D possibly being TRBD1 (6 bases). Trimming removed 8 bases at V and 4 bases at J, with 17 bases between. CDR1 is WSHSY and CDR2 is SAAADI in the germline V gene. CDR3 length: 14 residues.

The CDR3 spells CASSHTAEKHNEQFF. In nucleotides, the CDR3 is TGTGCCAGCAGCCACACTGCCGAGAAACACAATGAGCAGTTCTTC. The rearrangement links TRBV3-1 (or the pseudogene TRBV3-2) to TRBJ2-1; D gene unclear. The germline gives CDR1 LGHDT, CDR2 YNNKEL (reference sequence). Between the trimmed V and J ends, which lost 3 bases and 5 bases, there was a span of 14 bases. The CDR3 consists of 15 residues.

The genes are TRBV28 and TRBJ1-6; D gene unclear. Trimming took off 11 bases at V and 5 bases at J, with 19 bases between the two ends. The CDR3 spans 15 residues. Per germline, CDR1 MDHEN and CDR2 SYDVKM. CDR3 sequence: CASRRGAPDNSPLHF. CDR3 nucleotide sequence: TGTGCCTCTCGGCGGGGTGCCCCCGATAATTCACCCCTCCACTTT. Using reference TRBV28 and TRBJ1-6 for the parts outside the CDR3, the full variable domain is DVKVTQSSRYLVKRTGEKVFLECVQDMDHENMFWYRQDPGLGLRLIYFSYDVKMKEKGDIPEGYSVSREKKERFSLILESASTNQTSMYLCASRRGAPDNSPLHFGNGTRLTVT.

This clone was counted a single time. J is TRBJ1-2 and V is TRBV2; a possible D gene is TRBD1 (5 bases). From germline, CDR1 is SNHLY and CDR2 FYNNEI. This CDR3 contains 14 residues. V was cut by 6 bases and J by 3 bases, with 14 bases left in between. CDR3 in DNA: TGTGCCAGCAGGCTTCGGGGACTGGACTATGGCTACACCTTC. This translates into CASRLRGLDYGYTF.

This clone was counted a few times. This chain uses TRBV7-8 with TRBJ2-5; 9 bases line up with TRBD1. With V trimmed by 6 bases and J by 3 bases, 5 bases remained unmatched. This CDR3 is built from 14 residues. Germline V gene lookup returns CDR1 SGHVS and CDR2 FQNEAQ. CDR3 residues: CASRERTGEETQYF. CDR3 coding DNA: TGTGCCAGCAGGGAGAGGACAGGGGAAGAGACCCAGTACTTC.

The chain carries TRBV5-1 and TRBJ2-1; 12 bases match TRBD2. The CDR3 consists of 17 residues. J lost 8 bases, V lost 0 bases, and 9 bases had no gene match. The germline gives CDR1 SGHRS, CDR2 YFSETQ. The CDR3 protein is CASSLGASGRAKDEQFF. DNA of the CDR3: TGCGCCAGCAGCTTGGGGGCTAGCGGGAGGGCCAAGGATGAGCAGTTCTTC.

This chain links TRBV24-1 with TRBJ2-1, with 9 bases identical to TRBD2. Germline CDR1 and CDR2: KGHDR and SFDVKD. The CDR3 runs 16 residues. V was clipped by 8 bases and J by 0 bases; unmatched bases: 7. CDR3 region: CATKAGGVSSYNEQFF. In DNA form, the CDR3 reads TGTGCCACCAAGGCGGGAGGGGTCAGCTCCTACAATGAGCAGTTCTTC.

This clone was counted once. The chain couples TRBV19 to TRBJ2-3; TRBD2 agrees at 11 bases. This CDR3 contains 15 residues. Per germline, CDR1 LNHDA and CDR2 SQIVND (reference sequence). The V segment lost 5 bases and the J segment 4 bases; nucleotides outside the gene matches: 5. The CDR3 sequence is CASSPISGRADTQYF. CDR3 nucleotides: TGTGCCAGTAGTCCGATTAGCGGGAGGGCAGATACGCAGTATTTT. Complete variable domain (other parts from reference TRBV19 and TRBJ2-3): DGGITQSPKYLFRKEGQNVTLSCEQNLNHDAMYWYRQDPGQGLRLIYYSQIVNDFQKGDIAEGYSVSREKKESFPLTVTSAQKNPTAFYLCASSPISGRADTQYFGPGTRLTVL.

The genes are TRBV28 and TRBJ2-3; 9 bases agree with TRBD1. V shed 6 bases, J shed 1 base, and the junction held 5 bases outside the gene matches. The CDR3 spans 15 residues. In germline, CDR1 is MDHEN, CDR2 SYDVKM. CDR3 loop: CASSRTGGGTDTQYF. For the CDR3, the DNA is TGTGCCAGCAGCAGAACAGGGGGCGGCACAGATACGCAGTATTTT.

The CDR3 sequence is CASSPGLAGETQYF. CDR3 nucleotide sequence: TGTGCCAGCAGCCCGGGACTAGCGGGAGAGACCCAGTACTTC. The chain employs TRBV11-2 and TRBJ2-5; TRBD2 aligns across 12 bases. The CDR3 totals 14 residues. Trimming at V came to 5 bases and at J to 4 bases, leaving 2 bases not matched to a gene. Germline lookup yields CDR1 SGHAT and CDR2 FQNNGV.

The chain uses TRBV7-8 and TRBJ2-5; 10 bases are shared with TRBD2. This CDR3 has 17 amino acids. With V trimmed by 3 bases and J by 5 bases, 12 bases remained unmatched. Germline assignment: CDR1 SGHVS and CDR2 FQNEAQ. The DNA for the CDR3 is TGTGCCAGCAGCTTGGGGGGGGCTAGCGGGAGTCGTGAGACCCAGTACTTC. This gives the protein CASSLGGASGSRETQYF.

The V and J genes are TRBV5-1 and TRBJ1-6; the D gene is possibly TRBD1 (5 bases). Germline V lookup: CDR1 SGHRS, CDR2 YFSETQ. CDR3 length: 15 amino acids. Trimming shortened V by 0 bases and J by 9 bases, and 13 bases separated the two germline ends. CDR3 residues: CASSLDPGKASPLHF. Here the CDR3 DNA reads TGCGCCAGCAGCTTGGATCCAGGGAAGGCTTCACCCCTCCACTTT.

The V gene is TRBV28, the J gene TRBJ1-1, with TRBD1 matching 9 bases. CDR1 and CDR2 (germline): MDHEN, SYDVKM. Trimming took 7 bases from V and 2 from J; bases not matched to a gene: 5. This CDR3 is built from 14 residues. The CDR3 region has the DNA TGTGCCAGCACTCCGGGACAGGGAAACACTGAAGCTTTCTTT. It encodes CASTPGQGNTEAFF.

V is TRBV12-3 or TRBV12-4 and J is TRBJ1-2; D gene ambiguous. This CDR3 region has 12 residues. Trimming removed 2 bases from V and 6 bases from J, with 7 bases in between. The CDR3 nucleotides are TGTGCCAGCAGTTTAAATGACAATGGCTACACCTTC. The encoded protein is CASSLNDNGYTF.

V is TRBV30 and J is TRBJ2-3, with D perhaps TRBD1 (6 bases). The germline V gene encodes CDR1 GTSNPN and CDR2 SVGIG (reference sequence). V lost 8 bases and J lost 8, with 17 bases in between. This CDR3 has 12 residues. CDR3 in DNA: TGTGCCATGGGAACAGGGCCGGGTACGCAGTATTTT. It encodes CAMGTGPGTQYF.

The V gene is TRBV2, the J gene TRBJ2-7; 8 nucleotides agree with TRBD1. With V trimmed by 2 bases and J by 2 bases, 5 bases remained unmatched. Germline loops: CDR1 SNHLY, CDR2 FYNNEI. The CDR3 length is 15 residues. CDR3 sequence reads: CASSERWDRTYEQYF. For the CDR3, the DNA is TGTGCCAGCAGTGAACGATGGGACAGGACCTACGAGCAGTACTTC.

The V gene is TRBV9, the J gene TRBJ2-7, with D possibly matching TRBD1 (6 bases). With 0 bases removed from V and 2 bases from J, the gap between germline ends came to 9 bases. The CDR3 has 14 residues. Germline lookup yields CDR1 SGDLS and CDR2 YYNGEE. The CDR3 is CASSVGGTPYEQYF. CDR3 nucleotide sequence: TGTGCCAGCAGCGTAGGGGGGACACCCTACGAGCAGTACTTC.

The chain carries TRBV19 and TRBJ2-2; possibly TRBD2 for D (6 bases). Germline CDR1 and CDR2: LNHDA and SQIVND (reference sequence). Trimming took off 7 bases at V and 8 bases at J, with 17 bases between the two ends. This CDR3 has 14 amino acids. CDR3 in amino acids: CASKSVGEAGELFF. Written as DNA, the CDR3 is TGTGCCAGTAAATCCGTGGGGGAGGCGGGGGAGCTGTTTTTT.

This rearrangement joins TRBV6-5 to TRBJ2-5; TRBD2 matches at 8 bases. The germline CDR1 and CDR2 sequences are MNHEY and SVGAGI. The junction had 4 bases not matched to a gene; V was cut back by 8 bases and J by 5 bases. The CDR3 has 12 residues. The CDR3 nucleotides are TGTGCCAGCGGGACTAGGGGCGAGACCCAGTACTTC. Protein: CASGTRGETQYF.

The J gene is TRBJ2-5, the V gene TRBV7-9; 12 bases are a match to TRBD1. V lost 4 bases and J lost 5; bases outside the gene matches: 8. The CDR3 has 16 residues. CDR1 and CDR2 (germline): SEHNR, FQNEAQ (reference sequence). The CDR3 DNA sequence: TGTGCCAGCAGCTCGGGACAGGGGGCGTTTTTGGAGACCCAGTACTTC. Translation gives CASSSGQGAFLETQYF.

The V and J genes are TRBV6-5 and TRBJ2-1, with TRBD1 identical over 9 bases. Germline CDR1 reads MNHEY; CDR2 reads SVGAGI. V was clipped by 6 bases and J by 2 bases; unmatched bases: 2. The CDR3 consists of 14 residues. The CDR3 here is CASSTGGAYNEQFF. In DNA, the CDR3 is TGTGCCAGCAGCACAGGGGGCGCCTACAATGAGCAGTTCTTC.

CDR3 in amino acids: CASSQGYTGELFF. The DNA for the CDR3 is TGTGCTAGCTCCCAGGGATACACCGGGGAGCTGTTTTTT. The J gene is TRBJ2-2, the V gene TRBV7-7, with a weak D call TRBD1 (5 bases). This CDR3 region has 13 residues. Germline V lookup: CDR1 SSHAT, CDR2 FNYEAQ (reference sequence). Looking up the rest from reference TRBV7-7 and TRBJ2-2 gives the full variable domain: GAGVSQSPRYKVTKRGQDVTLRCDPISSHATLYWYQQALGQGPEFLTYFNYEAQPDKSGLPSDRFSAERPEGSISTLTIQRTEQRDSAMYRCASSQGYTGELFFGEGSRLTVL.

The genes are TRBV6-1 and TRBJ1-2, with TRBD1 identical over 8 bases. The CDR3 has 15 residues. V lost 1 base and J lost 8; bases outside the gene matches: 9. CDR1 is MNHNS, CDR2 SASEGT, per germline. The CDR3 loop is CASSEGTGYFFGYTF. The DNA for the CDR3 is TGTGCCAGCAGTGAAGGGACAGGGTATTTTTTCGGCTACACCTTC.

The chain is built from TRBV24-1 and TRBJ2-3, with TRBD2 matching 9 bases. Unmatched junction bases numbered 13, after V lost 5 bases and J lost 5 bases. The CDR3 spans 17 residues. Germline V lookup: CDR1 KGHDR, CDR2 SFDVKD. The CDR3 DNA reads TGTGCCACCAGTGTCTGGGGGGGTCCTAGCGGGGAAGATACGCAGTATTTT. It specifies CATSVWGGPSGEDTQYF.

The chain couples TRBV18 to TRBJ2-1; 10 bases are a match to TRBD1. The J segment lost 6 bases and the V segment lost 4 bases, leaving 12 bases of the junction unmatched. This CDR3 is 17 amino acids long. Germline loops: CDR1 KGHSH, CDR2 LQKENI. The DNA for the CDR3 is TGTGCCAGCTCACGGGGTTTGACAGGGGGCAATGGCAATGAGCAGTTCTTC. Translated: CASSRGLTGGNGNEQFF.